The clone carrying this TCR beta chain was counted between two and nine times. Its cognate antigen is unknown. One entry per CDR3 protein, called by TCRdb with MiXCR from the RT-PCR reads. The data hold 550,000 to 600,000 distinct CDR3 sequences, with 12% observed a single time. This specimen comes from a study of response to subunit inactivated influenza vaccine. The study, taken as a whole, reports: Few additional T cells are recruited per seasonal influenza vaccination, authors suggested.

Sequenced material: PBMCs from blood, taken on the day of vaccination. The origin of this receptor is a man aged 45 to 65 who received an inactivated influenza vaccine.

The CDR3 spells CAWSVSQGFQYF. The CDR3 bases are TGTGCCTGGAGTGTAAGCCAGGGGTTTCAGTATTTT. The chain carries TRBV30 and TRBJ2-3, with D possibly matching TRBD1 (6 bases). V was pared by 0 bases and J by 12 bases, with 13 bases between. The CDR3 extends over 12 amino acids. Germline CDR1 GTSNPN, CDR2 SVGIG (reference sequence).